This passage covers 24 T cell receptor beta chains from one sample sequenced in a study of cytomegalovirus exposure and HLA in healthy donors. PCR involved 60 Vbeta and 13 Jbeta primers. Here immunoSEQ multiplex PCR was the method, and the copy in TCRdb shows in-frame clones only, minus some. This table holds about 120,000 clones, approximately 81% found once. Sequenced material: PBMCs. The receptors derive from a young man in good health and CMV-seronegative.

The V and J genes are TRBV18 and TRBJ1-1, with 11 bases lining up with TRBD1. CDR3 length: 16 residues. Germline loops: CDR1 KGHSH, CDR2 LQKENI. V was clipped by 2 bases and J by 1 base; unmatched bases: 3. The CDR3, as DNA: TGTGCCAGCTCACCAGGGACAGGGGGGAAGAACACTGAAGCTTTCTTT. Its translation is CASSPGTGGKNTEAFF.

The table lists this clone with a count of one. The CDR3 DNA sequence: TGTGCCAGCAGTTCGACAGTCTCCGAAGGAAACACCATATATTTT. Translation gives CASSSTVSEGNTIYF. This chain joins TRBV28 and TRBJ1-3, with a possible D match to TRBD1 (5 bases). V dropped 4 bases and J dropped 4 bases, with 14 bases sitting between them. The germline V gene encodes CDR1 MDHEN and CDR2 SYDVKM. The CDR3 has 15 residues. Filled out from reference TRBV28 and TRBJ1-3, the complete variable domain reads DVKVTQSSRYLVKRTGEKVFLECVQDMDHENMFWYRQDPGLGLRLIYFSYDVKMKEKGDIPEGYSVSREKKERFSLILESASTNQTSMYLCASSSTVSEGNTIYFGEGSWLTVV.

V and J are TRBV7-2 and TRBJ1-3; TRBD1 is a possible D gene (6 bases). Deletions cut 5 bases from V and 4 bases from J, with 9 bases between. Germline CDR1 is SGHTA and CDR2 is FQGNSA. The CDR3 has 13 residues. Here the CDR3 DNA reads TGTGCCAGCAGCGGACAGTCCGGAAACACCATATATTTT. Translated: CASSGQSGNTIYF.

V gene TRBV6-5 combines with J gene TRBJ1-1; no clear D gene. V dropped 6 bases and J dropped 7 bases, with 12 bases sitting between them. CDR1 and CDR2 from the germline V gene are MNHEY and SVGAGI. The CDR3 runs 12 residues. This chain's CDR3 is CASRTSGCEAFF. CDR3 DNA: TGTGCCAGCAGGACCTCAGGATGTGAAGCTTTCTTT.

About this clone: The junction and the germline gene differ at one end; a read error may be behind it. The CDR3 DNA reads TGTGCCTGGAGGACAGAGACATTCTATGGCTGCACCTTC. Protein sequence: CAWRTETFYGCTF. The chain carries TRBV30 and TRBJ1-2; D is possibly TRBD1 (5 bases). From germline, CDR1 is GTSNPN and CDR2 SVGIG (reference sequence). The CDR3 spans 13 residues. The full variable domain, its missing parts supplied by reference TRBV30 and TRBJ1-2, is SQTIHQWPATLVQPVGSPLSLECTVEGTSNPNLYWYRQAAGRGLQLLFYSVGIGQISSEVPQNLSASRPQDRQFILSSKKLLLSDSGFYLCAWRTETFYGCTFGSGTRLTVV.

J is TRBJ1-1 and V is TRBV7-2, with 7 bases fitting TRBD1. Unmatched junction bases numbered 2, after V lost 3 bases and J lost 1 base. This CDR3 region has 14 residues. The germline V gene encodes CDR1 SGHTA and CDR2 FQGNSA. The CDR3 nucleotides are TGTGCCAGCAGCTTTGACAGGGCGAACACTGAAGCTTTCTTT. Translated, it gives CASSFDRANTEAFF.

The genes are TRBV10-1 and TRBJ2-2; D is perhaps TRBD2 (6 bases). Per the germline V gene, CDR1 is WNHNN and CDR2 is SYGVQD (reference sequence). The CDR3 spans 13 residues. Trimming pared 2 bases from V and 5 bases from J, leaving 6 bases between. CDR3 amino acids: CASSERGTGELFF. CDR3 bases: TGCGCCAGCAGTGAGCGGGGGACCGGGGAGCTGTTTTTT.

The chain has TRBV6-6 and TRBJ2-5, with D unresolved. Germline V gives CDR1 MNHNY, CDR2 SVGAGI (reference sequence). This CDR3 comprises 15 residues. V lost 3 bases and J lost 5, with 16 bases in between. CDR3 loop: CASSYDSTPGETQYF. The CDR3 nucleotides read TGTGCCAGCAGTTATGATTCCACGCCCGGGGAGACCCAGTACTTC.

This chain connects TRBV5-6 to TRBJ1-1; 7 bases are a match to TRBD1. The CDR3 extends over 16 amino acids. V shed 4 bases, J shed 8 bases, and the junction held 17 bases outside the gene matches. Germline V CDR1 and CDR2: SGHDT, YYEEEE. The CDR3 here is CASSPPGTAVFAEAFF. The DNA for the CDR3 is TGTGCCAGCAGCCCCCCAGGGACAGCCGTTTTCGCCGAAGCTTTCTTT.

J is TRBJ2-7 and V is TRBV28, with D possibly being TRBD2 (5 bases). Trimming took off 3 bases at V and 2 bases at J, with 14 bases between the two ends. The germline V gene has CDR1 MDHEN and CDR2 SYDVKM. This CDR3 comprises 15 residues. CDR3 coding DNA: TGTGCCAGCAGTTTGAGGGCAGTGAAGCCCTACGAGCAGTACGTC. It yields the protein CASSLRAVKPYEQYV.

In this sample, this clone turned up once. In the same sample, other DNA sequences code for this CDR3. The chain carries TRBV6-1 and TRBJ1-4, with 9 bases that match TRBD1. CDR1 is MNHNS and CDR2 is SASEGT in the germline V gene. V gave up 3 bases and J gave up 8 bases; unmatched junction bases: 10. The CDR3 is made up of 16 amino acids. This chain's CDR3 is CASSEARGQGGEKLFF. As DNA, the CDR3 is TGTGCCAGCAGTGAGGCGCGGGGACAGGGTGGGGAAAAACTGTTTTTT.

This clone has only one observation. The gene calls are TRBV30 and TRBJ2-1; 8 bases fit TRBD2. Germline V CDR1 and CDR2: GTSNPN, SVGIG (reference sequence). V lost 4 bases to trimming and J lost 3 bases; unmatched junction nucleotides: 17. CDR3 size: 18 residues. CDR3 residues: CAWKCLPLAGGLYNEQFF. The CDR3 nucleotides are TGTGCCTGGAAATGTCTCCCTCTAGCGGGCGGCCTCTACAATGAGCAGTTCTTC.

Only a few counts were recorded for this clone. Here the CDR3 DNA reads TGTGCCAGCAGTCAGCACAGGAACTCCTACGAGCAGTACGTC. Protein product: CASSQHRNSYEQYV. The chain combines TRBV6-5 with TRBJ2-7; tentatively, D is TRBD1 (5 bases). From germline, CDR1 is MNHEY and CDR2 SVGAGI. CDR3 length: 14 amino acids. V was cut by 5 bases and J by 0 bases, with 11 bases left in between.

This chain links TRBV2 with TRBJ1-1, with 7 bases matching TRBD1. This CDR3 contains 15 residues. Looked up from germline, CDR1 is SNHLY and CDR2 is FYNNEI. The ends lost 5 bases at V and 1 base at J; junction bases unmatched: 7. For the CDR3, the DNA is TGTGCCAGCAGTTACAGGGGTCTCGGGAACACTGAAGCTTTCTTT. It codes for CASSYRGLGNTEAFF.

The CDR3 sequence: CATSREPRGYEQYV. As DNA, the CDR3 is TGTGCCACCAGCAGAGAACCCCGGGGTTACGAGCAGTACGTC. The genes are TRBV15 and TRBJ2-7; D is possibly TRBD2 (5 bases). Germline V gene data show CDR1 as LNHNV and CDR2 as YYDKDF (reference sequence). CDR3 length: 14 residues. Trimming left V 0 bases short and J 4 bases short, with 10 bases between.

V is TRBV2 and J is TRBJ2-2; D unresolved. Trimming pared 2 bases from V and 5 bases from J, leaving 6 bases between. Germline V gene sequence: CDR1 SNHLY, CDR2 FYNNEI. The CDR3 consists of 13 residues. The DNA for the CDR3 is TGTGCCAGCAGTGAATACGGTACCGGGGAGCTGTTTTTT. This translates into CASSEYGTGELFF.

The CDR3 DNA follows: TGTGCCAGCAGCCCCGGAACAGGGTTCCAGCCCCAGCATTTT. It encodes CASSPGTGFQPQHF. This chain connects TRBV7-9 to TRBJ1-5; the D gene is possibly TRBD1 (6 bases). Trimming removed 5 bases at V and 7 bases at J, with 15 bases between. Germline CDR1 is SEHNR and CDR2 is FQNEAQ (reference sequence). The CDR3 is 14 residues long.

This chain connects TRBV4-3 to TRBJ2-7, with TRBD2 as a possible D gene (5 bases). The V end lost 0 bases, the J end lost 3 bases, and 6 bases lay between the germline ends. The CDR3 runs to 13 residues. Germline V lookup: CDR1 LGHNA, CDR2 YSLEER. The CDR3 spells CASSQDRDYEQYF. The CDR3 DNA reads as TGCGCCAGCAGCCAAGACCGGGACTACGAGCAGTACTTC.

The chain couples TRBV6-1 to TRBJ2-7; the match to TRBD2 covers 9 bases. This CDR3 is built from 15 residues. Germline CDR1 MNHNS, CDR2 SASEGT. J was trimmed by 0 bases and V by 0 bases; bases with no gene match: 0. For the CDR3, the DNA is TGTGCCAGCAGTGAAGCTAGCGGGAGCTCCTACGAGCAGTACTTC. Residues: CASSEASGSSYEQYF.

This chain connects TRBV27 to TRBJ2-2; the D is unclear. Germline-derived CDR1 and CDR2 are MNHEY and SMNVEV (reference sequence). The CDR3 has 15 amino acids. The V end lost 10 bases, the J end lost 0 bases, and 15 bases lay between the germline ends. The CDR3 DNA reads as TGTGCCACCCGTCTCCAGACAACGAACACCGGGGAGCTGTTTTTT. This codes for CATRLQTTNTGELFF.

This clone was seen only a few times. This chain uses TRBV28 with TRBJ1-2, with D hard to call. The CDR3 loop spans 14 amino acids. Germline V gene data show CDR1 as MDHEN and CDR2 as SYDVKM. V was shortened by 4 bases and J by 5 bases, with 14 bases between the two germline ends. The CDR3 sequence is CASSSVVIEYGYTF. The DNA for the CDR3 is TGTGCCAGCAGTTCCGTCGTCATAGAGTATGGCTACACCTTC.

The chain employs TRBV11-1 and TRBJ2-2; TRBD2 aligns across 16 bases. V was pared by 3 bases and J by 4 bases, with 5 bases of the junction left unmatched. Germline V gene data show CDR1 as SGHAT and CDR2 as FQDESV (reference sequence). CDR3 length: 18 residues. CDR3: CASSLGLAGGQVTGELFF. In nucleotides, the CDR3 is TGTGCCAGCAGCTTGGGACTAGCGGGAGGGCAAGTCACCGGGGAGCTGTTTTTT.

The chain is built from TRBV28 and TRBJ2-1; TRBD2 is a possible D gene (5 bases). Germline lookup yields CDR1 MDHEN and CDR2 SYDVKM. The CDR3 runs 16 residues. The V end was cut by 2 bases, the J end by 4 bases, with 15 bases between. The CDR3 DNA is TGTGCCAGCAGTTTAGAACAAGCGGTCGGGTACAATGAGCAGTTCTTC. Protein product: CASSLEQAVGYNEQFF.

The V and J genes are TRBV19 and TRBJ2-3, with D possibly matching TRBD2 (5 bases). Germline CDR1 and CDR2: LNHDA and SQIVND (reference sequence). This CDR3 has 14 residues. The ends were cut back, 5 bases at V and 6 bases at J, with 15 bases in the middle. The CDR3 DNA follows: TGTGCCAGTAGTCCGGGCCCTAGCTCGGATACGCAGTATTTT. Translation: CASSPGPSSDTQYF.